The 22 T cell receptor beta chains presented below share a single source sample, sequenced in a study of blood T cells in healthy people across ages. Alongside a J-beta primer mix, a sample-barcoded 5' primer served in a second PCR lasting about 6 to 11 cycles. TCRdb reanalysed the 5' RACE reads using MiXCR and keeps one entry per CDR3 protein. The data show 1.5 million to 2 million distinct CDR3 sequences, roughly 27% seen once. The sample taken for sequencing was blood. The receptors come from a woman aged 25 to 39 in good health.

The chain has TRBV5-1 and TRBJ1-1, with 11 bases identical to TRBD1. The CDR3 is 17 residues long. Trimming took 0 bases from V and 5 from J; bases not matched to a gene: 9. The germline V gene encodes CDR1 SGHRS and CDR2 YFSETQ. CDR3 in DNA: TGCGCCAGCAGCTTGGCCCGGACAGGGGGCATGAGGACTGAAGCTTTCTTT. This encodes CASSLARTGGMRTEAFF.

There are a few counts of this clonotype. The junction departs from germline at one end; a sequencing error may be responsible. The chain has TRBV5-1 and TRBJ2-1, with 8 bases aligning to TRBD2. From germline, CDR1 is SGHRS and CDR2 YFSETQ. The CDR3 spans 16 residues. The CDR3: CASSTPGGGYTDEQFF. DNA of the CDR3: TGCGCCAGCAGCACCCCCGGGGGGGGTTACACGGATGAACAGTTCTTC.

There are a few counts of this clonotype. J is TRBJ1-1 and V is TRBV12-3 or TRBV12-4; TRBD1 aligns across 7 bases. This CDR3 region has 15 residues. V dropped 5 bases and J dropped 1; count of bases not matched to a gene: 7. CDR3 sequence: CASSPSTGWNTEAFF. The DNA for the CDR3 is TGTGCCAGCAGTCCATCGACAGGGTGGAACACTGAAGCTTTCTTT.

This chain uses TRBV16 with TRBJ2-7, with 8 nucleotides matching TRBD1. V shed 1 base, J shed 6 bases, and the junction held 8 bases outside the gene matches. CDR1 and CDR2 from the germline V gene are KGHSY and FQNENV. The CDR3 runs to 15 residues. The CDR3 DNA follows: TGTGCCAGCAGCCAATTGGGCAGGGGGCAAGGCGAGCAGTACTTC. This gives the protein CASSQLGRGQGEQYF.

This clonotype appeared a few times. The rearrangement joins TRBV4-3 to TRBJ1-1; D is uncertain. The germline V gene has CDR1 LGHNA and CDR2 YSLEER. The CDR3 is 14 residues long. Trimming cost V 1 base and J 5 bases, with 11 bases left between them. CDR3 DNA: TGCGCCAGCAGCCAAGGGGCAGGTCGGACTGAAGCTTTCTTT. Translated, it gives CASSQGAGRTEAFF.

The rearrangement links TRBV6-6 to TRBJ1-4; D remains unclear. Per the germline V gene, CDR1 is MNHNY and CDR2 is SVGAGI (reference sequence). V was shortened by 2 bases and J by 7 bases, with 14 bases between the two germline ends. The CDR3 contains 15 residues. CDR3 sequence: CASSYPGVLGEKLFF. The CDR3, as DNA: TGTGCCAGCAGTTACCCCGGAGTCCTAGGTGAAAAACTGTTTTTT.

In this sample, this clonotype turned up a few times. J is TRBJ1-4 and V is TRBV12-3 or TRBV12-4; TRBD1 matches at 8 bases. The length of the CDR3 is 16 residues. Losses at the gene ends were 1 base for V and 11 bases for J; bases not matched to a gene: 12. The CDR3 DNA is TGTGCCAGCAGTTTAGGGACAGGGATCGCCTACGGGAAACTGTTTTTT. Residues: CASSLGTGIAYGKLFF.

In this sample, this clonotype turned up a few times. The chain links TRBV7-4 to TRBJ2-5, with D hard to call. The CDR3 is 13 residues long. Germline lookup yields CDR1 SGHVT and CDR2 SQSDAQ. V was cut by 5 bases and J by 0 bases, with 7 bases left in between. The CDR3: CASSLVDQETQYF. CDR3 bases: TGTGCCAGCAGCCTGGTGGACCAAGAGACCCAGTACTTC.

This clonotype was recorded at least ten times. This chain connects TRBV6-5 to TRBJ2-7; the D is unclear. The germline V and J ends were trimmed by 6 bases and 0 bases, with 15 bases remaining between them. This CDR3 contains 15 residues. Germline V gene lookup returns CDR1 MNHEY and CDR2 SVGAGI. CDR3: CASSMLDESSYEQYF. The CDR3 DNA reads as TGTGCCAGCAGCATGCTGGACGAAAGCTCCTACGAGCAGTACTTC.

This chain uses TRBV11-2 with TRBJ2-3; D is possibly TRBD1 (5 bases). CDR3 length equals 15 residues. The V end was cut by 2 bases, the J end by 0 bases, with 9 bases between. CDR1 and CDR2 from the germline V gene are SGHAT and FQNNGV. This CDR3 is CASSLTGYSTDTQYF. The CDR3 bases are TGTGCCAGCAGCTTAACAGGATATAGCACAGATACGCAGTATTTT.

This clonotype was recorded at least ten times. The J gene is TRBJ2-7, the V gene TRBV4-1; D call uncertain. CDR1 and CDR2 (germline): MGHRA, YSYEKL. Trimming stripped 5 bases from V and 2 bases from J, with 13 bases between. The CDR3 has 14 amino acids. The CDR3 DNA is TGCGCCAGCAGCGCGTACGAAGGTACCTACGAGCAGTACTTC. Amino acids: CASSAYEGTYEQYF.

On this clonotype: This may be a read error, as it is one base from a much larger clone. The CDR3: CASSSAREIETQYF. CDR3 bases: TGTGCCAGCAGCTCAGCGCGGGAGATCGAGACCCAGTACTTC. This chain links TRBV7-7 with TRBJ2-5, with 7 nucleotides matching TRBD2. This CDR3 is 14 amino acids long. Germline CDR1 reads SSHAT; CDR2 reads FNYEAQ (reference sequence). The V segment lost 4 bases and the J segment 5 bases; nucleotides outside the gene matches: 7. Drawing the rest from reference TRBV7-7 and TRBJ2-5, the complete variable domain is GAGVSQSPRYKVTKRGQDVTLRCDPISSHATLYWYQQALGQGPEFLTYFNYEAQPDKSGLPSDRFSAERPEGSISTLTIQRTEQRDSAMYRCASSSAREIETQYFGPGTRLLVL.

This chain connects TRBV28 to TRBJ1-2; D may be TRBD1 (5 bases). The germline gives CDR1 MDHEN, CDR2 SYDVKM. Trimming pared 4 bases from V and 4 bases from J, leaving 10 bases between. CDR3 size: 13 residues. The CDR3 nucleotides are TGTGCCAGCAGTTCCTCCGACAGCTATGGCTACACCTTC. Translated: CASSSSDSYGYTF.

The chain carries TRBV30 and TRBJ2-1; 11 positions agree with TRBD1. The V and J ends lost 5 bases and 8 bases, in that order; junction bases with no gene match: 8. The CDR3 totals 14 residues. Germline CDR1 is GTSNPN and CDR2 is SVGIG (reference sequence). The CDR3 loop reads CAWVGQGAVYEQFF. CDR3 bases: TGTGCCTGGGTCGGACAGGGGGCAGTCTATGAGCAGTTCTTC.

This clonotype has more than one count but fewer than ten. V and J are TRBV2 and TRBJ2-4, with D possibly TRBD1 on 6 matching bases. Matching the DNA end better, TRBJ2-5 makes the J call doubtful. Germline V lookup: CDR1 SNHLY, CDR2 FYNNEI. This CDR3 comprises 14 residues. DNA for the CDR3: TGTGCCAGCAGTGAAGCAGGGGGACGGGAGACCCAGTACTTC. It is translated as CASSEAGGRETQYF.

Concerning this clonotype itself: A read error may account for a junction end that differs from germline. The chain employs TRBV5-1 and TRBJ2-2, with D perhaps assigned TRBD1 or TRBD2 (5 bases each). The germline gives CDR1 SGHRS, CDR2 YFSETQ. CDR3 length: 14 amino acids. The CDR3 loop reads CASSPLRQTGEPFF. The CDR3 DNA sequence: TGCGCCAGCAGCCCGTTAAGACAGACCGGGGAGCCGTTTTTT.

This clonotype appeared once. One junction end disagrees with the germline gene, perhaps due to a read error. This rearrangement joins TRBV18 to TRBJ2-5, with TRBD1 as a possible D gene (5 bases). This CDR3 has 15 residues. CDR1 and CDR2 from the germline V gene are KGHSH and LQKENI. The CDR3 DNA reads as TGTGCCAACTCACCATTTAAAGACAGTCAAGAGACCCAGTACTTC. The encoded protein is CANSPFKDSQETQYF.

This clonotype was detected only a few times. The rearrangement uses TRBV24-1 and TRBJ2-1, with TRBD2 matching over 7 bases. This CDR3 is 18 amino acids long. J was trimmed by 0 bases and V by 3 bases; bases with no gene match: 10. Germline-derived CDR1 and CDR2 are KGHDR and SFDVKD. CDR3 region: CATSDRTTSWRSYNEQFF. The CDR3 coding sequence is TGTGCCACCAGTGATCGAACGACTAGCTGGCGCTCCTACAATGAGCAGTTCTTC.

This clonotype was seen at least ten times. The rearrangement joins TRBV7-6 to TRBJ1-6; 9 bases fit TRBD1. This CDR3 is built from 15 residues. V dropped 6 bases and J dropped 9; count of bases not matched to a gene: 9. Germline loops: CDR1 SGHVS, CDR2 FNYEAQ. The CDR3 here is CASSPGTGLGSPLHF. The CDR3 DNA follows: TGTGCCAGCAGTCCAGGGACAGGGCTGGGTTCACCCCTCCACTTT.

This clonotype was picked up a small number of times. This chain connects TRBV15 to TRBJ1-1, with D unresolved. V gave up 1 base and J gave up 6 bases, with 15 bases separating them. This CDR3 is built from 15 residues. CDR1 LNHNV and CDR2 YYDKDF come from the germline V gene (reference sequence). Written as DNA, the CDR3 is TGTGCCACCAGCAGAGGTAACAGAGAATCCTCTGAAGCTTTCTTT. Protein product: CATSRGNRESSEAFF.

The rearrangement uses TRBV5-1 and TRBJ2-7; tentatively, D is TRBD2 (6 bases). Deletions cut 4 bases from V and 0 bases from J, with 17 bases between. The CDR3 is 16 amino acids. The germline V gene encodes CDR1 SGHRS and CDR2 YFSETQ. The CDR3 nucleotides are TGCGCCAGCAGCCAGATAGCGGACTTCAGCTCCTACGAGCAGTACTTC. Translating it yields CASSQIADFSSYEQYF.

This clonotype was picked up a small number of times. This chain uses TRBV7-3 with TRBJ2-3; weak D call: TRBD2 (6 bases). Trimming left V 4 bases short and J 6 bases short, with 14 bases between. In germline, CDR1 is SGHTA, CDR2 FQGTGA. The CDR3 totals 14 residues. Here the CDR3 reads CASSSLRGRDTQYF. CDR3 nucleotide sequence: TGTGCCAGCAGCTCCCTACGGGGGAGGGATACGCAGTATTTT.